The clone carrying this T cell receptor beta chain was detected only a few times. Reverse transcription of all isolated RNA meant that expressed TCRB transcripts were sequenced. The study sequenced naive, central memory and regulatory T cell samples to an average of about 3.6 million reads. The assay was immunoSEQ multiplex PCR, and TCRdb's table has in-frame clones only and misses some. The table shows over 150,000 clones, with about 8.5% occurring only once. The ends lost 10 bases at V and 4 bases at J; junction bases unmatched: 26. CDR3 size: 21 residues. This specimen belongs to a study of beta chain features in type 1 diabetes.

The TCR sequence derives from a man in his late teens or twenties in good health. The genes are TRBV23-1 and TRBJ1-6, with 9 bases lining up with TRBD1. TRBV23-1 belongs to the ORF category, with a function that is uncertain. Sequenced input: central memory CD4+ T cells from blood. For the CDR3, the DNA is TGCGCCACATCCCTAACCCGGGACAGGGTTTCGTTGGGAATATATAATTCACCCCTCCACTTT. It codes for CATSLTRDRVSLGIYNSPLHF.